This T cell receptor (beta chain) was obtained from a study of cytomegalovirus exposure and HLA in healthy donors. Points from the study as a whole: Sequence variants that were highly shared formed a cluster that was likely a sequencing artifact.

Sampled while nominally healthy, donors likely had unrecorded immune exposures. PCR was performed using 60 Vbeta and 13 Jbeta primers. Generated by immunoSEQ multiplex PCR, the TCRdb table keeps only in-frame clones and is missing some. The profile shows some 140,000 clones, about 74% of them singletons. Concerning this clone itself: Its specificity is not known.

Material: PBMCs. The origin of this receptor is a man aged 30 to 39 in good health and CMV-seronegative.

The CDR3 spells CASSGTSLSGAYNEQFF. The CDR3 DNA sequence: TGTGCCAGCAGCGGGACTAGCCTTTCAGGCGCCTACAATGAGCAGTTCTTC. The chain is built from TRBV2 and TRBJ2-1; 9 bases align to TRBD2. The CDR3 covers 17 residues. After removal of 6 bases from V and 2 bases from J, the junction contained 11 bases not matched to a gene. Germline V gene data show CDR1 as SNHLY and CDR2 as FYNNEI.